A selection of T cell receptor beta chains follows, all from one sample in a study of blood T cell repertoires in COVID-19. Repertoires were generated with immunoSEQ multiplex PCR, while TCRdb's copy carries only in-frame clones and drops some. The repertoire has 100,000 to 120,000 clones, roughly 80% of them found once; the top ten carry 1.5% to 1.7%. Sequencing was done on a sample of peripheral blood. The receptors were sampled from a man in his fifties with acute or convalescent COVID-19. Both conserved end residues are part of each CDR3. D genes are given only for firm matches. The size entry is marked missing in some rows and otherwise reads once, few, many or a size class.

v_gene	abundance	j_gene	d_gene	CDR3nt	CDR3aa
TRBV24-1	-	TRBJ2-3	-	TGTGCCACCAGTGAGGAGGGCCGCACAGATACGCAGTATTTT	CATSEEGRTDTQYF
TRBV5-4	-	TRBJ1-3	-	TGTGCCAGCAGCTTGAGACAGAGCTCTGGAAACACCATATATTTT	CASSLRQSSGNTIYF
TRBV9	-	TRBJ2-5	TRBD2	TGTGCCAGCAGCTCCAGACTAGCGGGGGGAGAGACCCAGTACTTC	CASSSRLAGGETQYF
TRBV4-1	-	TRBJ1-3	-	TGCGCCAGCAGCCAAGTGTGGGGGCTAGGAAACACCATATATTTT	CASSQVWGLGNTIYF
TRBV5-1	-	TRBJ1-4	-	TGCGCCAGCAGCCTCCGGGGAACAACTAATGAAAAACTGTTTTTT	CASSLRGTTNEKLFF
TRBV27	-	TRBJ1-2	-	TGTGCCAGCAGGGTCCGCGGCAGATTGGATACTAACTATGGCTACACCTTC	CASRVRGRLDTNYGYTF
TRBV24-1	-	TRBJ2-2	TRBD1	TGTGCCACCAGTGATTTGAAGGACAGGGCCACCGGGGAGCTGTTTTTT	CATSDLKDRATGELFF
TRBV18	-	TRBJ2-5	-	TGTGCCAGCTCACCGGGACTCGCAGAGACCCAGTACTTC	CASSPGLAETQYF
TRBV18	-	TRBJ2-3	-	TGTGCCAGCTCACCTGTTCGAGATACGCAGTATTTT	CASSPVRDTQYF
TRBV2	-	TRBJ2-2	-	TGTGCCAGCAGATACGGGACTGGCGCCGGGGAGCTGTTTTTT	CASRYGTGAGELFF
TRBV5-1	-	TRBJ1-2	-	TGCGCCAGCAGCGGCTGGGAAGGGGTGCGTGGCTACACCTTC	CASSGWEGVRGYTF
TRBV9	-	TRBJ2-1	TRBD2	TGTGCCAGCAGCATAGCGGGGGGAGCCTACAATGAGCAGTTCTTC	CASSIAGGAYNEQFF
TRBV12-3/TRBV12-4	once	TRBJ1-5	-	TGTGCCAGCAGCCCTCAGGGGAATCAGCCCCAGCATTTT	CASSPQGNQPQHF
TRBV11-1	few	TRBJ2-3	TRBD1	TGTGCCAGCAGCCCAGACAGGGGGGGCCTGAATACGCAGTATTTT	CASSPDRGGLNTQYF
TRBV12-3/TRBV12-4	-	TRBJ1-2	-	TGTGCCAGCCGTGACAGGACGAACTATGGCTACACCTTC	CASRDRTNYGYTF
TRBV7-8	few	TRBJ2-2	-	TGTGCCAGCAGCCCCGGACAGACCACCGGGGAGCTGTTTTTT	CASSPGQTTGELFF
TRBV19	-	TRBJ1-2	-	TGTGCCAGTAGTACCAAAGGGGGGGCGATCGGTGGCTACACCTTC	CASSTKGGAIGGYTF
TRBV5-1	few	TRBJ2-7	TRBD1	TGCGCCAGCAGCTTGGCCTTGGGACAGGGCTCCTACGAGCAGTACTTC	CASSLALGQGSYEQYF
TRBV12-3/TRBV12-4	-	TRBJ1-1	-	TGTGCCAGCTGCAACAGGGAGGGCACTGAAGCTTTCTTT	CASCNREGTEAFF
TRBV9	-	TRBJ1-2	-	TGTGCCAGCAGCGTCCCAGATTATGGCTACACCTTC	CASSVPDYGYTF
TRBV30	-	TRBJ2-1	-	TGTGCCTGGAGTTTCACCAGGCGGGGGCATGAGCAGTTCTTC	CAWSFTRRGHEQFF
TRBV28	-	TRBJ2-5	TRBD1	TGTGCCGGAGGGACAGGGGGCCGAGAGACCCAGTACTTC	CAGGTGGRETQYF
TRBV4-2	-	TRBJ1-2	TRBD1	TGTGCCAGCAGCCAAGAGGGACAGGGGATCTATGGCTACACCTTC	CASSQEGQGIYGYTF
TRBV10-3	-	TRBJ2-3	-	TGTGCCACCTACGAGGAACGTAGATTTCCAATTAGCACAGATACGCAGTATTTT	CATYEERRFPISTDTQYF
TRBV5-4	-	TRBJ2-3	TRBD1	TGTGCCAGCAGCAGTACAGGGGTCACAGATACGCAGTATTTT	CASSSTGVTDTQYF
TRBV3-1/TRBV3-2	-	TRBJ1-1	-	TGTGCCAGCAGCCAAGATCCAGGGACTGAAGCTTTCTTT	CASSQDPGTEAFF
TRBV6-5	-	TRBJ1-2	TRBD1	TGTGCCAGTCAAACCGGGACAGGACGCGGCTACACCTTC	CASQTGTGRGYTF
TRBV18	-	TRBJ1-6	-	TGTGCCAGCTCGCCGCAGGGAGGGAATTCACCCCTCCACTTT	CASSPQGGNSPLHF
TRBV6-5	-	TRBJ2-7	-	TGTGCCAGCAGTCCGGGACACCAATACGAGCAGTACTTC	CASSPGHQYEQYF
TRBV11-3	once	TRBJ2-1	-	TGTGCCAGCAGCTTAGGTTTGAGGGGGAACAATGAGCAGTTCTTC	CASSLGLRGNNEQFF
TRBV28	-	TRBJ2-7	TRBD2	TGTGCCACGGCAGAGCGGGGGCCGCGGTACGAGCAGTACTTC	CATAERGPRYEQYF